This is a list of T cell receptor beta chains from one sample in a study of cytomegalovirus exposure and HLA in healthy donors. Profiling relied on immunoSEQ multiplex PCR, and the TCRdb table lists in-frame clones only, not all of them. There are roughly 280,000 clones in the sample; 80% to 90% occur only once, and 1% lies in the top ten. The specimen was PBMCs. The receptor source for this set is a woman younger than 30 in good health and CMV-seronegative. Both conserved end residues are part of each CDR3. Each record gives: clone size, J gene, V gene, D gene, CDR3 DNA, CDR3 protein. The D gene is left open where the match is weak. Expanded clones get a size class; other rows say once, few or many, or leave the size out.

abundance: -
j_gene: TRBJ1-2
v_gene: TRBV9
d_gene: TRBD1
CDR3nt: TGTGCCAGCAGCCCCCAGACAGGGGGCGTCTATGGCTACACCTTC
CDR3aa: CASSPQTGGVYGYTF

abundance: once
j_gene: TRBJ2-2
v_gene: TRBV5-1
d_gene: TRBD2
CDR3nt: TGCGCCAGCAGTGATCTAGCGGGAGCCTGGAACACCGGGGAGCTGTTTTTT
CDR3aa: CASSDLAGAWNTGELFF

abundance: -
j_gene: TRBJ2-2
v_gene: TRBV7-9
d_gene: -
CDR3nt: TGTGCCAGCAGCTTACGCGGACTGAACACCGGGGAGCTGTTTTTT
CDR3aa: CASSLRGLNTGELFF

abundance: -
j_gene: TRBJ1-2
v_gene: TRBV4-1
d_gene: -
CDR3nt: TGCGCCAGCAGCGACAAGCCCCAGGGCGAAGGCTACACCTTC
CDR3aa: CASSDKPQGEGYTF

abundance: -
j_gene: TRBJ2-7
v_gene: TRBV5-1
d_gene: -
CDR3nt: TGCGCCAGCAGCTTGGCCAACTACGAGCAGTACTTC
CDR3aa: CASSLANYEQYF

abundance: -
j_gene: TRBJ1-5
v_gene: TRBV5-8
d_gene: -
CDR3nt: TGTGCCAGCAACGACGGACAGCGTAGCAATCAGCCCCAGCATTTT
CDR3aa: CASNDGQRSNQPQHF

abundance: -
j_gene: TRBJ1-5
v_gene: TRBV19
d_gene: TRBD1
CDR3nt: TGTGCCAGTGGGGGACAGGGCAGGGGTAGGCCCCAGCATTTT
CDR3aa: CASGGQGRGRPQHF

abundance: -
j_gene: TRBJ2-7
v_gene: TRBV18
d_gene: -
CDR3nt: TGTGCCAGCTCGAAGGGGGGGGACTACGAGCAGTACTTC
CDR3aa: CASSKGGDYEQYF

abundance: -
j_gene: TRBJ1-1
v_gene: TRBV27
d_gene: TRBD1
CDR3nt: TGTGCCAGCAGATTTACAGGGGGAACTGAAGCTTTCTTT
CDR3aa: CASRFTGGTEAFF

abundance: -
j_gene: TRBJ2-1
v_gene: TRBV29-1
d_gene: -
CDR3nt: TGCAGCGTTGACGGGTACTCCTACAATGAGCAGTTCTTC
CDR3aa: CSVDGYSYNEQFF

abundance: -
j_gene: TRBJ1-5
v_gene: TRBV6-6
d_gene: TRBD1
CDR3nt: TGTGCCAGCAGTTACTCGACAGGGGGGATGGATCAGCCCCAGCATTTT
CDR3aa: CASSYSTGGMDQPQHF

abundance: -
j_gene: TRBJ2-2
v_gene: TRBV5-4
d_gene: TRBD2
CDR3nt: TGTGCCAGCAGGGAAGGACTAGCGGGAACAGGCGGGGAGCTGTTTTTT
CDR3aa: CASREGLAGTGGELFF

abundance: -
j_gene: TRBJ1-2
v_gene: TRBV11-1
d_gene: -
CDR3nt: TGTGCCAGCAGCCCCTTCACTGAGGGTAACTATGGCTACACCTTC
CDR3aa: CASSPFTEGNYGYTF

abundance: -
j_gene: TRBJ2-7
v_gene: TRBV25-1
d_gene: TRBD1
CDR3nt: TGTGCCAGCAGTGACTCAGGGGGCGCGACGTCCTACGAGCAGTACTTC
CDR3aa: CASSDSGGATSYEQYF

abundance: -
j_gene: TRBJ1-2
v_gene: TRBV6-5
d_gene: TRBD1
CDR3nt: TGTGCCAGCAGTAAGGACAGGGGTACGGGCTATGGCTACACCTTC
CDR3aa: CASSKDRGTGYGYTF

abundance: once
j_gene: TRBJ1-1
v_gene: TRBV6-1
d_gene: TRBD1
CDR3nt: TGTGCCAGCAGGACGGGACAGGGGGCGCAAACTGAAGCTTTCTTT
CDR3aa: CASRTGQGAQTEAFF

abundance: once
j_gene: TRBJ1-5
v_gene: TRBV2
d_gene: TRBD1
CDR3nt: TGTGCCAGCAATCCGGGACAGGGTCTTTGGCCCCAGCATTTT
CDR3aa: CASNPGQGLWPQHF

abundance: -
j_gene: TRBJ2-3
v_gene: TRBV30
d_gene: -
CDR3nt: TGTGCCTACAGAAGTAGCACAGATACGCAGTATTTT
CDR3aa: CAYRSSTDTQYF

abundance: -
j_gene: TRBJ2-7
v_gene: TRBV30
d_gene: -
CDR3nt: TGTGCCTGGAGTGTGGGCGGGCACGAGCAGTACTTC
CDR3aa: CAWSVGGHEQYF

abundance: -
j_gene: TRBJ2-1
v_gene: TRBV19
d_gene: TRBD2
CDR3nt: TGTGCCAGTAGTCCGGGACTAGCGGGAGTAGGTGAGCAGTTCTTC
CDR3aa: CASSPGLAGVGEQFF

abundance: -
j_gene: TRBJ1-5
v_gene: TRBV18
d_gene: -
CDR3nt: TGTGCCAGCTCACTTACGGGGGAAGGACAGCCCCAGCATTTT
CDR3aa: CASSLTGEGQPQHF

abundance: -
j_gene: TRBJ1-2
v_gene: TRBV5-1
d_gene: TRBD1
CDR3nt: TGCGCCAGCAGCTGGGGACAGGATGGCTACACCTTC
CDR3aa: CASSWGQDGYTF

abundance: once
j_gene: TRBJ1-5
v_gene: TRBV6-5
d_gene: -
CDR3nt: TGTGCCAGCAGCCCCGAATCGGTTCAGCCCCAGCATTTT
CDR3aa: CASSPESVQPQHF

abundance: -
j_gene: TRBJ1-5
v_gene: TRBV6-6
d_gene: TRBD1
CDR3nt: TGTGCCAGCATAAGAGGACAGGGGCACCATCAGCCCCAGCATTTT
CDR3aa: CASIRGQGHHQPQHF

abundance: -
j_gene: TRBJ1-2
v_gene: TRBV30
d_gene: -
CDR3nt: TGTGCCTGTCCCTCGGGGAAAGGCTACACCTTC
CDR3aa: CACPSGKGYTF

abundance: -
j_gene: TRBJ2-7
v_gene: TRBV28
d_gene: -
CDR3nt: TGTGCCAGCAGACACGACTACGAGCAGTACTTC
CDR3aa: CASRHDYEQYF

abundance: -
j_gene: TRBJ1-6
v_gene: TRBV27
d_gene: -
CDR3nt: TGTGCCAGCAGGACCTTCTTACAGGGCTCCTATAATTCACCCCTCCACTTT
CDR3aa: CASRTFLQGSYNSPLHF

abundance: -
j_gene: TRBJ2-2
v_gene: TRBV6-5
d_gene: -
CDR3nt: TGTGCCAGCAGTGACTCTAGCGACACCGGGGAGCTGTTTTTT
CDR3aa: CASSDSSDTGELFF

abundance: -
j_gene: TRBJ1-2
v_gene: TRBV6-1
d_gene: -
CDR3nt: TGTGCCAGCAGTGGGGTAACACAGGCGGCGTATGGCTACACCTTC
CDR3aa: CASSGVTQAAYGYTF

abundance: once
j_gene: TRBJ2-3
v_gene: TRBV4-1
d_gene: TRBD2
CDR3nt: TGCGCCAGCAGCCTCAAAACCCCAGGGACTAGTTGGGAAGATACGCAGTATTTT
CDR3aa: CASSLKTPGTSWEDTQYF

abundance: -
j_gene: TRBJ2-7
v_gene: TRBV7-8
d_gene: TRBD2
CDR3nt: TGTGCCAGCAGTCCAACCCTCGGGGGGATCACCTACGAGCAGTACTTC
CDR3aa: CASSPTLGGITYEQYF

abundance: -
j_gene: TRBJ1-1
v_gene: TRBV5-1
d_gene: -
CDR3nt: TGCGCCAGCAGCTTCGGGGAGTTCGACACTGAAGCTTTCTTT
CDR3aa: CASSFGEFDTEAFF

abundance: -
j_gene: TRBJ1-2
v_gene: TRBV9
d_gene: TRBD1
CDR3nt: TGTGCCAGCAGCGTATCGGACAGGGTTGGCTATGGCTACACCTTC
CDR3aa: CASSVSDRVGYGYTF

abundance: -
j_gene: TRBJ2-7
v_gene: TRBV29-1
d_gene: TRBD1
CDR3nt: TGCAGCGTCGTACCGGGACAGGCCTCCTACGAGCAGTACTTC
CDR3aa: CSVVPGQASYEQYF

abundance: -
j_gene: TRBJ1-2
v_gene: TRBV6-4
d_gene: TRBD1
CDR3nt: TGTGCCAGCAGGGCCTTAACGATCAGGGGGCAGTCCTATGGCTACACCTTC
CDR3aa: CASRALTIRGQSYGYTF

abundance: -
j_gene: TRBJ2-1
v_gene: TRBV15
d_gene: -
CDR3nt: TGTGCCACCAGCAGAGATCGGGACTTTCCCTACAATGAGCAGTTCTTC
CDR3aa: CATSRDRDFPYNEQFF

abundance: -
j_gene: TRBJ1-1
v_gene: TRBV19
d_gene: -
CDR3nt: TGTGCCAGTAGTTGGTCACAGGGTGGCACTGAAGCTTTCTTT
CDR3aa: CASSWSQGGTEAFF

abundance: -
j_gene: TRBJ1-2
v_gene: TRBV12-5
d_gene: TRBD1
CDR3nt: TGTGCTAGTGGTTTGGTGAATAGGGACAGGGTAGATGGCTACACCTTC
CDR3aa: CASGLVNRDRVDGYTF

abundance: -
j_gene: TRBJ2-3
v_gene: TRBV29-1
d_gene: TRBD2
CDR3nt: TGCAGCGTTGGACTAGCGGGGGGGAGGGATACGCAGTATTTT
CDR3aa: CSVGLAGGRDTQYF

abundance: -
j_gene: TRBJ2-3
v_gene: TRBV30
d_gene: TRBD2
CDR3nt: TGTGCCTGGAGTTCTCTAGCGGGACCCACAGATACGCAGTATTTT
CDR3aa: CAWSSLAGPTDTQYF

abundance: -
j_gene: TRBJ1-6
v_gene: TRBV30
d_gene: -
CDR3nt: TGTGCCTGGAGTGTACTGGGTGGGGCCAAAGCAAACTATAATTCACCCCTCCACTTT
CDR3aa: CAWSVLGGAKANYNSPLHF

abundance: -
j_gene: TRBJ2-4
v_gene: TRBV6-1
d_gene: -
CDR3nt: TGTGCCAGCAGTTCGAGAACTTTGGCCAAAAACATTCAGTACTTC
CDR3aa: CASSSRTLAKNIQYF

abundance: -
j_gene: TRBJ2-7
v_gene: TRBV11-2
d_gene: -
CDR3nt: TGTGCCAGCAGCCCTACGGTCCCCCCCAGGGACGAGCAGTACTTC
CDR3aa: CASSPTVPPRDEQYF

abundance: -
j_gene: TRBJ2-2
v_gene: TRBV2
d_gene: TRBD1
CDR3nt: TGTGCCAGCAGTTGGACAGGGGGGACCGGGGAGCTGTTTTTT
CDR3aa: CASSWTGGTGELFF

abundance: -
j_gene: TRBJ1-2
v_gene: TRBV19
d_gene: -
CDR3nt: TGTGCCAGTACCGGAGTGGGGGGAATAACGGGCGGCTACACCTTC
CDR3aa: CASTGVGGITGGYTF

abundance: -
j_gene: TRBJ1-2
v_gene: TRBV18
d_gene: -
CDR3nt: TGTGCCAGCTCACCGGGGGGGTCGACTAACTATGGCTACACCTTC
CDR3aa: CASSPGGSTNYGYTF

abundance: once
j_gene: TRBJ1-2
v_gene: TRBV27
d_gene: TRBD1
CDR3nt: TGTGCCAGCAGTGGAGGGACAGGGAGTTATCGAGGCTACACCTTC
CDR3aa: CASSGGTGSYRGYTF

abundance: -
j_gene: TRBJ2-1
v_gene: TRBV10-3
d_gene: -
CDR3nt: TGTGCCATCAGTGTAGGGGGAGGGAGTAATGAGCAGTTCTTC
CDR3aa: CAISVGGGSNEQFF

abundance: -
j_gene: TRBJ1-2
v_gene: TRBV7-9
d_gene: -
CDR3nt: TGTGCCAGCAGCTTGAGAGGGGGAAATCCTTATGGCTACACCTTC
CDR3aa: CASSLRGGNPYGYTF

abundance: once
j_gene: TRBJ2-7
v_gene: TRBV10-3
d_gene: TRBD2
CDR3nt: TGTGCCATCAGCTCGGGACTAGCGGAGAAGGGGTACTTC
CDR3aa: CAISSGLAEKGYF

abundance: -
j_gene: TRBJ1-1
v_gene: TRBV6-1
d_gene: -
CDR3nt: TGTGCCAGCAGTGAAGTAAGGCGGGTAAGGACTGAAGCTTTCTTT
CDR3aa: CASSEVRRVRTEAFF

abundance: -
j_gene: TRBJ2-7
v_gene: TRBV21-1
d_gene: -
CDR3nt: TGTGCCAGCAGCGGGGCTAGCGGGAACGTCGACGAGCAGTACTTC
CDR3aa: CASSGASGNVDEQYF

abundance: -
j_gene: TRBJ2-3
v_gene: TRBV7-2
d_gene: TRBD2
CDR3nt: TGTGCCAGCAGATTAGGAGCGGGGGGGATAACAGATACGCAGTATTTT
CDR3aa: CASRLGAGGITDTQYF

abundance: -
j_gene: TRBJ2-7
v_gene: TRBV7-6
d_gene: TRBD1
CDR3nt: TGTGCCAGCAGCTTATTGGGACAGGGTGAGCAGTACTTC
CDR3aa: CASSLLGQGEQYF

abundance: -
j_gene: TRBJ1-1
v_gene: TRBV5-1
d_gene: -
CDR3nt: TGCGCCAGCAGCTTTCATAGGGGGAATACTGAAGCTTTCTTT
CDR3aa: CASSFHRGNTEAFF

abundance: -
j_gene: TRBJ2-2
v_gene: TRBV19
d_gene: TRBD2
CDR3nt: TGTGCCAGCCTAAGGACTAGCGGGGGGGCGATGAACACCGGGGAGCTGTTTTTT
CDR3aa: CASLRTSGGAMNTGELFF